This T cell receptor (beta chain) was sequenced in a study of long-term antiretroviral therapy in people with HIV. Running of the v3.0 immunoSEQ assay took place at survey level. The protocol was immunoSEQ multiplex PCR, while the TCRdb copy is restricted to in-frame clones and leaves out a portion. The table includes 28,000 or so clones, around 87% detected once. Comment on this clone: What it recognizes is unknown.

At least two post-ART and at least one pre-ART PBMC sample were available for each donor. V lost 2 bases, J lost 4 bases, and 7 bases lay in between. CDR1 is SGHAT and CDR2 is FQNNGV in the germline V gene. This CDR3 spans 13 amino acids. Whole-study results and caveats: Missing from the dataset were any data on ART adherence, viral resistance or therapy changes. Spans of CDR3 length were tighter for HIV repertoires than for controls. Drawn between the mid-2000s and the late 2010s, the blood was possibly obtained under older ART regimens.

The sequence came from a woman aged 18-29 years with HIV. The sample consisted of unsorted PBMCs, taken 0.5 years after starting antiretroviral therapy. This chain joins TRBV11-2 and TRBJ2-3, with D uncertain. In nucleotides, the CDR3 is TGTGCCAGCAGCTTACGGCCGGCAGATACGCAGTATTTT. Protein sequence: CASSLRPADTQYF.